A single T cell receptor beta chain is shown here with its context. The sample is drawn from a study of blood T cell repertoires in COVID-19. Study-level information: The cDNA or gDNA used as material had been derived from T cells, B-cell-depleted T cells, or PBMCs.

The CDR3 consists of 14 residues. V was pared by 6 bases and J by 7 bases, with 8 bases of the junction left unmatched. Germline V gene lookup returns CDR1 SGHTA and CDR2 FQGNSA. Profiling relied on immunoSEQ multiplex PCR, and the TCRdb table lists in-frame clones only, not all of them. The sample has some 150,000 clones, roughly 80% seen once. The source material was peripheral blood. This clonotype was obtained from a woman aged 40 to 49 with active or convalescent COVID-19. V gene TRBV7-2 combines with J gene TRBJ2-7; 11 bases match TRBD1. The CDR3 loop reads CASRLDRGLEEQYF. In DNA form, the CDR3 reads TGTGCCAGCAGACTGGACAGGGGGCTGGAAGAGCAGTACTTC.